This T cell receptor beta chain was recovered during a study of regulatory T cells in long-lasting Graves disease. General study results and limits: Examination was confined to peripheral blood, excluding thyroid tissue.

The table lists this clonotype with many counts. Its antigen is still unknown. As to time point: newly diagnosed GD, antithyroid drugs for less than 3 months. RNA extracted from PBMCs served as the sequencing template. Combining iRepertoire HTBI primers with Arm-PCR of CDR3 regions, the authors built TCR beta libraries. MiXCR was run by TCRdb on the multiplex PCR reads, yielding one entry per CDR3 protein. Of 440,000 or so distinct CDR3 sequences listed, 16% were seen once; the top ten hold approximately 11%. The CDR3 extends over 17 amino acids. CDR1 and CDR2 from the germline V gene are LNHNV and YYDKDF (reference sequence). V was shortened by 5 bases and J by 8 bases, with 24 bases between the two germline ends. These data also featured in a second study, about T cells in Graves' hyperthyroidism and ophthalmopathy. That study adds: Among clonotypes expanded in thyroid above 0.001, most were also found in blood.

This rearrangement joins TRBV15 to TRBJ1-4; D may be TRBD1 (5 bases). The sequence came from a woman aged 25 to 39 with Graves disease. The source was peripheral blood mononuclear cells (PBMCs), collected at new diagnosis, from a patient treated with antithyroid drugs. The CDR3: CATSSSRAPQGIEKLFF. The CDR3 nucleotides are TGTGCCACCAGCTCGTCCAGAGCCCCCCAGGGAATCGAAAAACTGTTTTTT. Supplemented by reference TRBV15 and TRBJ1-4, the full variable domain reads DAMVIQNPRYQVTQFGKPVTLSCSQTLNHNVMYWYQQKSSQAPKLLFHYYDKDFNNEADTPDNFQSRRPNTSFCFLDIRSPGLGDTAMYLCATSSSRAPQGIEKLFFGSGTQLSVL.